One and the same sample provided the 20 T cell receptor beta chains below, sequenced in a study of OX40 agonist ivuxolimab in advanced cancers. Sequencing was performed with immunoSEQ multiplex PCR; in TCRdb, only in-frame clones are kept and a portion is missing. The sample records tens of thousands of clones, around 88% being singletons. The sample here was CD4+ or CD8+ T cells sorted from blood, taken in a trial of the OX40 agonist ivuxolimab. These TCRs come from an adult with an advanced solid tumor such as melanoma, head and neck, liver or kidney cancer.

The chain is built from TRBV5-4 and TRBJ2-7, with D possibly being TRBD1 or TRBD2 (6 bases each). The V end was cut by 0 bases, the J end by 6 bases, with 10 bases between. This CDR3 has 13 amino acids. Germline values: CDR1 SGHNT, CDR2 YYREEE (reference sequence). Here the CDR3 reads CASSLGRGLEQYF. In DNA, the CDR3 is TGTGCCAGCAGCTTGGGCAGGGGACTCGAGCAGTACTTC.

V is TRBV27 and J is TRBJ2-1; 10 bases align to TRBD2. The germline gives CDR1 MNHEY, CDR2 SMNVEV (reference sequence). Germline trimming cut 3 bases from V and 4 bases from J; bases unmatched to any gene: 6. The CDR3 contains 16 residues. Here the CDR3 reads CASSLSSGSRYNEQFF. For the CDR3, the DNA is TGTGCCAGCAGTTTGTCTAGCGGGAGTCGGTACAATGAGCAGTTCTTC.

The chain employs TRBV6-1 and TRBJ2-7; TRBD2 matches at 8 bases. J lost 3 bases, V lost 6 bases, and 4 bases had no gene match. Germline-derived CDR1 and CDR2 are MNHNS and SASEGT. This CDR3 region has 13 residues. The chain's CDR3 is CASRGSGGYEQYF. The CDR3, as DNA: TGTGCCAGCAGAGGGAGCGGGGGCTACGAGCAGTACTTC.

Regarding this clone: Compared with germline, one end of the junction differs, possibly owing to a read error. The J gene is TRBJ2-1, the V gene TRBV4-1, with D possibly TRBD1 on 8 matching bases. CDR3 length: 16 residues. Germline CDR1 is MGHRA and CDR2 is YSYEKL. The CDR3 spells CVSSQDFSGTGSEQFF. The CDR3 nucleotides read TGCGTCAGCAGCCAAGATTTCAGCGGGACAGGCAGTGAGCAGTTCTTC.

CDR3 sequence reads: CASIQAGYEQYF. CDR3 coding DNA: TGTGCCAGCATACAAGCGGGGTACGAGCAGTACTTC. The V gene is TRBV2, the J gene TRBJ2-7; TRBD2 aligns across 7 bases. Germline V gene lookup returns CDR1 SNHLY and CDR2 FYNNEI. CDR3 size: 12 residues. The V gene end was trimmed by 7 bases and the J gene end by 4 bases; junction bases not matched to a gene: 4. Full variable domain (rest looked up from reference TRBV2 and TRBJ2-7): EPEVTQTPSHQVTQMGQEVILRCVPISNHLYFYWYRQILGQKVEFLVSFYNNEISEKSEIFDDQFSVERPDGSNFTLKIRSTKLEDSAMYFCASIQAGYEQYFGPGTRLTVT.

The chain recombines TRBV4-1 with TRBJ2-3, with 9 bases matching TRBD2. The CDR3 length is 17 residues. The ends lost 0 bases at V and 2 bases at J; junction bases unmatched: 6. Germline assignment: CDR1 MGHRA and CDR2 YSYEKL. This CDR3 is CASSQDISGGITDTQYF. DNA of the CDR3: TGCGCCAGCAGCCAAGATATTAGCGGGGGAATCACAGATACGCAGTATTTT.

The gene calls are TRBV27 and TRBJ2-1; no reliable D call. Germline loops: CDR1 MNHEY, CDR2 SMNVEV (reference sequence). CDR3 length: 13 residues. Trimming cost V 2 bases and J 8 bases, with 10 bases left between them. CDR3 in DNA: TGTGCCAGCAGTTTAGGACGCGGATATGAGCAGTTCTTC. Translated, it gives CASSLGRGYEQFF.

The V gene is TRBV2, the J gene TRBJ2-7, with 9 bases matching TRBD1. The CDR3 is made up of 15 amino acids. The germline CDR1 and CDR2 sequences are SNHLY and FYNNEI. V lost 7 bases and J lost 7; bases outside the gene matches: 14. The CDR3 loop is CASTGTGGKEWEQYF. The CDR3 DNA reads as TGTGCCAGCACTGGAACAGGGGGCAAGGAATGGGAGCAGTACTTC.

The chain joins TRBV19 to TRBJ1-5, with D possibly being TRBD1 (5 bases). This CDR3 comprises 15 residues. CDR1 LNHDA and CDR2 SQIVND come from the germline V gene (reference sequence). V dropped 7 bases and J dropped 7 bases, with 20 bases sitting between them. The CDR3 reads CASTGLGSGRQPQHF. In DNA, the CDR3 is TGTGCCAGTACGGGATTAGGGTCAGGGCGGCAGCCCCAGCATTTT.

This clone was seen once. J is TRBJ1-2 and V is TRBV2, with a tentative D call TRBD1 (5 bases). Germline-derived CDR1 and CDR2 are SNHLY and FYNNEI. The CDR3 totals 15 residues. Trimming pared 4 bases from V and 5 bases from J, leaving 17 bases between. The CDR3: CASSGGDLVGYGYTF. The CDR3 bases are TGTGCCAGCAGTGGGGGCGATTTAGTCGGGTATGGCTACACCTTC.

The V and J genes are TRBV28 and TRBJ2-6; D is uncertain. CDR3 length: 17 amino acids. V was clipped by 10 bases and J by 2 bases, with 21 bases between them. Germline V gene data show CDR1 as MDHEN and CDR2 as SYDVKM. CDR3 in DNA: TGTGCCACCCAGCCCCCACGATCCACCCCTGGGGCCAACGTCCTGACTTTC. It encodes CATQPPRSTPGANVLTF.

This chain links TRBV6-1 with TRBJ1-4; a weak D match, TRBD1 (6 bases). The V and J ends lost 6 bases and 7 bases respectively, with 12 bases between them. CDR1 is MNHNS, CDR2 SASEGT, per germline. The CDR3 runs 13 residues. CDR3 DNA sequence: TGTGCCAGCAGCGCCGGGACAATTGAAAAACTGTTTTTT. It is translated as CASSAGTIEKLFF.

This clone showed up just a few times. The gene calls are TRBV7-3 and TRBJ2-2, with 8 bases matching TRBD2. CDR1 is SGHTA and CDR2 is FQGTGA in the germline V gene. Trimming cost V 5 bases and J 7 bases; bases outside gene matches: 12. The CDR3 has 16 residues. Here the CDR3 DNA reads TGTGCCAGCAGCCCCGTGAGCGGGGGCCTGGGCGGGGAGCTGTTTTTT. It specifies CASSPVSGGLGGELFF.

The genes are TRBV7-3 and TRBJ2-3; no definite D call. Trimming removed 1 base at V and 5 bases at J, with 7 bases between. The CDR3 has 13 residues. Germline V gene sequence: CDR1 SGHTA, CDR2 FQGTGA. The CDR3: CASSLMEQDTQYF. DNA for the CDR3: TGTGCCAGCAGCTTAATGGAGCAAGATACGCAGTATTTT.

The chain carries TRBV11-3 and TRBJ2-2; 7 positions agree with TRBD1. V lost 5 bases and J lost 3; bases outside the gene matches: 6. Germline V lookup: CDR1 SGHNT, CDR2 YENEEA. The CDR3 has 15 amino acids. DNA of the CDR3: TGTGCCAGCAGCCCTACAGGGGTTCACACCGGGGAGCTGTTTTTT. Translating it yields CASSPTGVHTGELFF.

The genes are TRBV19 and TRBJ1-2; 7 positions match TRBD1. Unmatched junction bases numbered 15, after V lost 9 bases and J lost 2 bases. The germline gives CDR1 LNHDA, CDR2 SQIVND (reference sequence). The CDR3 loop spans 16 amino acids. The CDR3 spells CASKSLSRGGNYGYTF. In DNA form, the CDR3 reads TGTGCCAGCAAGTCCTTGTCCAGGGGGGGGAACTATGGCTACACCTTC. Variable domain in full (rest from reference TRBV19 and TRBJ1-2): DGGITQSPKYLFRKEGQNVTLSCEQNLNHDAMYWYRQDPGQGLRLIYYSQIVNDFQKGDIAEGYSVSREKKESFPLTVTSAQKNPTAFYLCASKSLSRGGNYGYTFGSGTRLTVV.

The J gene is TRBJ1-2, the V gene TRBV6-6, with 7 bases aligning to TRBD1. The J segment lost 4 bases and the V segment lost 5 bases, leaving 7 bases of the junction unmatched. Per the germline V gene, CDR1 is MNHNY and CDR2 is SVGAGI (reference sequence). The CDR3 consists of 14 residues. Here the CDR3 DNA reads TGTGCCAGCAGTAAAACAGGGGCTAGCTATGGCTACACCTTC. It codes for CASSKTGASYGYTF.

This clone was detected only once. The CDR3 sequence is CACTRGRVEKLFF. The CDR3 DNA follows: TGTGCCTGCACCCGGGGGCGAGTTGAAAAACTGTTTTTT. V is TRBV30 and J is TRBJ1-4, with D possibly matching TRBD1 (6 bases). Germline values: CDR1 GTSNPN, CDR2 SVGIG (reference sequence). The V end was cut by 6 bases, the J end by 7 bases, with 15 bases between. The CDR3 spans 13 residues.

The chain recombines TRBV5-4 with TRBJ2-5; D is unresolved. Trimming removed 4 bases at V and 3 bases at J, with 13 bases between. The length of the CDR3 is 14 residues. The germline CDR1 and CDR2 sequences are SGHNT and YYREEE (reference sequence). CDR3 sequence reads: CASSPVGSKETQYF. The CDR3 DNA follows: TGTGCCAGCAGCCCGGTGGGCAGCAAAGAGACCCAGTACTTC.

The chain has TRBV6-4 and TRBJ1-1; D is undetermined. The ends were cut back, 3 bases at V and 5 bases at J, with 10 bases in the middle. The CDR3 is 13 amino acids. Germline-derived CDR1 and CDR2 are MRHNA and SNTAGT. DNA of the CDR3: TGTGCCAGCAGTGAGTCACGTGATACTGAAGCTTTCTTT. Translation gives CASSESRDTEAFF.